Shown below are 21 T cell receptor beta chains from a single sample sequenced in a study of OX40 agonist ivuxolimab in advanced cancers. Repertoires were generated with immunoSEQ multiplex PCR, while TCRdb's copy carries only in-frame clones and drops some. Seen here are more than 50,000 clones, about 82% observed once, and the top ten hold 3.5% to 4%. Sequenced here: CD4+ or CD8+ T cells sorted from blood, sampled in a trial of the OX40 agonist ivuxolimab. These receptor sequences come from an adult with an advanced solid tumor such as melanoma, head and neck, liver or kidney cancer.

By share of the sample, this clone is medium-sized. The chain has TRBV6-1 and TRBJ2-7; D perhaps matches TRBD1 (5 bases). This CDR3 has 14 amino acids. Germline CDR1 reads MNHNS; CDR2 reads SASEGT. The V end was cut by 1 base, the J end by 2 bases, with 9 bases between. DNA of the CDR3: TGTGCCAGCAGTGAAGGAACAGGTCCCTACGAGCAGTACTTC. Translation gives CASSEGTGPYEQYF.

The rearrangement uses TRBV5-8 and TRBJ2-7; 9 bases fit TRBD2. Germline values: CDR1 SGHTS, CDR2 YDEGEE. The CDR3 has 15 residues. V lost 5 bases to trimming and J lost 3 bases; unmatched junction nucleotides: 9. Here the CDR3 DNA reads TGTGCCAGCAGGTCACTTAGCGGGAGTGGCTACGAGCAGTACTTC. Encoded protein: CASRSLSGSGYEQYF.

The rearrangement joins TRBV19 to TRBJ2-3, with D perhaps TRBD1 (5 bases). The ends were cut back, 3 bases at V and 5 bases at J, with 12 bases in the middle. Germline CDR1 is LNHDA and CDR2 is SQIVND (reference sequence). This CDR3 has 14 residues. The CDR3 region is CASSILSGKDTQYF. The CDR3 region has the DNA TGTGCCAGTAGTATTCTTTCAGGGAAAGATACGCAGTATTTT.

This chain uses TRBV2 with TRBJ2-4, with TRBD1 identical over 7 bases. The V segment lost 3 bases and the J segment 2 bases; nucleotides outside the gene matches: 7. The CDR3 loop spans 16 amino acids. The germline gives CDR1 SNHLY, CDR2 FYNNEI. In DNA form, the CDR3 reads TGTGCCAGCAGTGAGTACACGACAGGGACCAAAAACATTCAGTACTTC. Translated: CASSEYTTGTKNIQYF.

V gene TRBV28 combines with J gene TRBJ1-2; D unclear. The V gene lost 6 bases and the J gene lost 4 bases, with 12 bases spanning the gap. There are 13 residues in the CDR3. Germline V gene sequence: CDR1 MDHEN, CDR2 SYDVKM. DNA for the CDR3: TGTGCCAGCAGCTTCCTGGGAGGCTATGGCTACACCTTC. Its translation is CASSFLGGYGYTF.

The CDR3 nucleotides read TGTGCCTGGAGGACTAGACGGCGGTACGAGCAGTACTTC. Its translation is CAWRTRRRYEQYF. The V call is TRBV30, the J call TRBJ2-7; tentatively, D is TRBD2 (6 bases). The CDR3 has 13 amino acids. The V end was cut by 3 bases, the J end by 4 bases, with 13 bases between. The germline V gene encodes CDR1 GTSNPN and CDR2 SVGIG (reference sequence). The full variable domain, with the rest looked up from reference TRBV30 and TRBJ2-7, is SQTIHQWPATLVQPVGSPLSLECTVEGTSNPNLYWYRQAAGRGLQLLFYSVGIGQISSEVPQNLSASRPQDRQFILSSKKLLLSDSGFYLCAWRTRRRYEQYFGPGTRLTVT.

The chain employs TRBV5-1 and TRBJ1-4, with D possibly being TRBD1 (6 bases). Looked up from germline, CDR1 is SGHRS and CDR2 is YFSETQ. Trimming cost V 0 bases and J 4 bases, with 10 bases left between them. The CDR3 totals 15 residues. CDR3 sequence: CASSLAGVINEKLFF. In DNA, the CDR3 is TGCGCCAGCAGCTTGGCAGGGGTGATTAATGAAAAACTGTTTTTT. Together with reference TRBV5-1 and TRBJ1-4, the CDR3 gives the full variable domain: KAGVTQTPRYLIKTRGQQVTLSCSPISGHRSVSWYQQTPGQGLQFLFEYFSETQRNKGNFPGRFSGRQFSNSRSEMNVSTLELGDSALYLCASSLAGVINEKLFFGSGTQLSVL.

The J gene is TRBJ2-1, the V gene TRBV7-9, with D unclear. Deletions cut 1 base from V and 8 bases from J, with 9 bases between. Germline V gene sequence: CDR1 SEHNR, CDR2 FQNEAQ (reference sequence). The length of the CDR3 is 13 residues. CDR3 loop: CASSLEGLDEQFF. The CDR3 nucleotides are TGTGCCAGCAGCTTAGAGGGATTGGATGAGCAGTTCTTC.

V is TRBV6-6 and J is TRBJ2-3; D gene unclear. V gave up 3 bases and J gave up 0 bases, with 7 bases separating them. The V gene's germline CDR1 is MNHNY and CDR2 SVGAGI (reference sequence). The CDR3 is made up of 14 amino acids. CDR3 sequence reads: CASSYLRSTDTQYF. CDR3 in DNA: TGTGCCAGCAGTTATCTAAGGAGCACAGATACGCAGTATTTT.

In DNA form, the CDR3 reads TGTGCCAGCAGCTCACTTACCCTTCCCGGGACTAGCGGGGCCTACGAGCAGTACTTC. It specifies CASSSLTLPGTSGAYEQYF. The chain links TRBV28 to TRBJ2-7; TRBD2 agrees at 13 bases. The CDR3 has 19 residues. Germline-derived CDR1 and CDR2 are MDHEN and SYDVKM. V gave up 6 bases and J gave up 2 bases; unmatched junction bases: 16.

The chain recombines TRBV7-2 with TRBJ2-7; D unresolved. Trimming cost V 5 bases and J 4 bases, with 12 bases left between them. The germline CDR1 and CDR2 sequences are SGHTA and FQGNSA. This CDR3 region has 13 residues. The CDR3 bases are TGTGCCAGCAGCGAACACCCCAGATACGAGCAGTACTTC. It codes for CASSEHPRYEQYF.

The chain combines TRBV4-1 with TRBJ2-1; no reliable D call. Trimming cost V 4 bases and J 3 bases, with 10 bases left between them. CDR1 and CDR2 (germline): MGHRA, YSYEKL. The CDR3 has 14 residues. CDR3 coding DNA: TGCGCCAGCAGCCTCATTGAGATCTACAATGAGCAGTTCTTC. It translates to CASSLIEIYNEQFF.

The chain has TRBV28 and TRBJ1-1, with D unclear. CDR3 length: 14 amino acids. The germline V gene has CDR1 MDHEN and CDR2 SYDVKM. V lost 3 bases, J lost 2 bases, and 10 bases lay in between. DNA of the CDR3: TGTGCCAGCAGTTTTGGCAGTATCAACACTGAAGCTTTCTTT. The encoded protein is CASSFGSINTEAFF.

The chain has TRBV28 and TRBJ2-5; perhaps TRBD1 as D (6 bases). Germline V gene data show CDR1 as MDHEN and CDR2 as SYDVKM. The CDR3 extends over 16 amino acids. Trimming shortened V by 2 bases and J by 7 bases, and 20 bases separated the two germline ends. This chain's CDR3 is CASSLISLGQGRTQYF. In DNA form, the CDR3 reads TGTGCCAGCAGTTTAATTTCCTTGGGCCAGGGGAGGACCCAGTACTTC. The entire variable domain, with the rest obtained from reference TRBV28 and TRBJ2-5, is as follows: DVKVTQSSRYLVKRTGEKVFLECVQDMDHENMFWYRQDPGLGLRLIYFSYDVKMKEKGDIPEGYSVSREKKERFSLILESASTNQTSMYLCASSLISLGQGRTQYFGPGTRLLVL.

CDR3 loop: CASSQAGQGVNEKLFF. CDR3 bases: TGTGCCAGCAGCCAAGCCGGACAGGGGGTTAATGAAAAACTGTTTTTT. The genes are TRBV4-2 and TRBJ1-4; 10 positions match TRBD1. V lost 1 base, J lost 4 bases, and 3 bases stayed unmatched. Germline CDR1 reads LGHNA; CDR2 reads YNFKEQ. The CDR3 totals 16 residues.

This chain uses TRBV11-2 with TRBJ2-7; 9 positions agree with TRBD1. The V and J ends lost 4 bases and 3 bases, in that order; junction bases with no gene match: 7. Germline V lookup: CDR1 SGHAT, CDR2 FQNNGV. The CDR3 spans 15 residues. CDR3 sequence (DNA): TGTGCCAGCAGCTCGACGGCGACAGGGGGCTACGAGCAGTACTTC. Translated, it gives CASSSTATGGYEQYF.

This chain uses TRBV5-1 with TRBJ2-1, with D hard to call. V lost 4 bases and J 1 base, leaving 6 bases between the germline ends. CDR3 length: 13 amino acids. The V gene's germline CDR1 is SGHRS and CDR2 YFSETQ. Here the CDR3 reads CASSRSSYNEQFF. The CDR3 DNA reads as TGCGCCAGCAGCAGGAGTTCCTACAATGAGCAGTTCTTC.

The chain links TRBV30 to TRBJ2-5; D gene ambiguous. The tail of the sequence fits TRBJ2-7 better, so the J call may be wrong. Per the germline V gene, CDR1 is GTSNPN and CDR2 is SVGIG (reference sequence). There are 14 residues in the CDR3. CDR3 residues: CAWRRGNFPGEQYF. Here the CDR3 DNA reads TGTGCCTGGAGAAGAGGTAACTTTCCGGGCGAGCAGTACTTC.

The V and J genes are TRBV4-1 and TRBJ1-3, with a weak D call TRBD1 (5 bases). The germline CDR1 and CDR2 sequences are MGHRA and YSYEKL. Trimming pared 2 bases from V and 7 bases from J, leaving 12 bases between. This CDR3 has 14 amino acids. The CDR3 DNA reads as TGCGCCAGCAGCCAACCAAAAAGGGGTAACACCATATATTTT. It codes for CASSQPKRGNTIYF.

The chain uses TRBV5-6 and TRBJ2-7; D might be TRBD1 (6 bases). The CDR3 loop spans 13 amino acids. V lost 1 base to trimming and J lost 3 bases, with 8 bases between them. Looked up from germline, CDR1 is SGHDT and CDR2 is YYEEEE. In DNA, the CDR3 is TGTGCCAGCAGCTTGTGGGGGCTCTACGAGCAGTACTTC. Translating gives CASSLWGLYEQYF.

The table lists this clone with a few counts. The chain employs TRBV28 and TRBJ1-5; tentatively, D is TRBD1 (5 bases). Germline CDR1 is MDHEN and CDR2 is SYDVKM. The V and J ends lost 5 bases and 0 bases respectively, with 20 bases between them. The CDR3 length is 18 residues. In nucleotides, the CDR3 is TGTGCCAGCAGTCCCCCCGGGGGGGAACCTAATAGCAATCAGCCCCAGCATTTT. Amino acid sequence: CASSPPGGEPNSNQPQHF.